The source of this T cell receptor (beta chain) is a study of PD-1 blockade in classical Hodgkin lymphoma. The CDR3 is 15 amino acids. V lost 4 bases to trimming and J lost 6 bases; unmatched junction nucleotides: 8. Germline CDR1 reads SGHNT; CDR2 reads YYREEE (reference sequence). Clones were read by immunoSEQ multiplex PCR, and TCRdb kept only the in-frame ones, dropping some. The sample carries tens of thousands of clones, over 75% recorded once. Time point of the sample: cycle 4 day 1 (C4D1), after 5 to 7 weeks of nivolumab. There was relapse after autologous stem cell transplantation in every patient, and there was variation in brentuximab vedotin exposure.

The TCR originated in a human donor with classical Hodgkin lymphoma. Sequencing used peripheral blood mononuclear cells (PBMCs), obtained before the fourth cycle of nivolumab. This chain links TRBV5-4 with TRBJ2-1; the match to TRBD1 covers 9 bases. Here the CDR3 reads CASSDRDRASNEQFF. CDR3 bases: TGTGCCAGCAGCGACCGGGACAGGGCAAGCAATGAGCAGTTCTTC.